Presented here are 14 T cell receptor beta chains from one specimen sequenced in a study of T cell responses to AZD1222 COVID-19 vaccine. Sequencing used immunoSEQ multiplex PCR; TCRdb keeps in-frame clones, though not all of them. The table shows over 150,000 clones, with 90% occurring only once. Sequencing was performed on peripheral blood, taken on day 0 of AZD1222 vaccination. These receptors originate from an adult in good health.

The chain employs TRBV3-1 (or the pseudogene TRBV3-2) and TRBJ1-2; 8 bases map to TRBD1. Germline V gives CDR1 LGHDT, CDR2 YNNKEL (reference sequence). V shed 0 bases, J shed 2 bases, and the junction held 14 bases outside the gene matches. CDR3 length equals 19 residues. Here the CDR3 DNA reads TGTGCCAGCAGCCAAGATGGAGCCGCTGCAGGGGGCATAAACTATGGCTACACCTTC. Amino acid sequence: CASSQDGAAAGGINYGYTF.

The DNA for the CDR3 is TGTGCCAGCAGCCTGGGTCTTGGCACGTTAAAGAATTCACCCCTCCACTTT. It specifies CASSLGLGTLKNSPLHF. The chain couples TRBV7-2 to TRBJ1-6; D is uncertain. Trimming took off 5 bases at V and 7 bases at J, with 21 bases between the two ends. Germline lookup yields CDR1 SGHTA and CDR2 FQGNSA. The CDR3 sequence is 17 residues long.

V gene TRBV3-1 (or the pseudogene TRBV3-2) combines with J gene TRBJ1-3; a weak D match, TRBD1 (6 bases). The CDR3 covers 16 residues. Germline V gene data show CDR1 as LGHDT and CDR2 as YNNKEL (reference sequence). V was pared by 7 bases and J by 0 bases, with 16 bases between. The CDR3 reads CASKGGESRSGNTIYF. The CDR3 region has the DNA TGTGCCAGCAAAGGGGGGGAATCTCGCTCTGGAAACACCATATATTTT.

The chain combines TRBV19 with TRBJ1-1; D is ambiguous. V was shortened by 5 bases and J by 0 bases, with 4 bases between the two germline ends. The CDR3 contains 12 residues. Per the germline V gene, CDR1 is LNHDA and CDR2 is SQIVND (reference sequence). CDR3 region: CASSLLNTEAFF. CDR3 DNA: TGTGCCAGTAGTCTCCTGAACACTGAAGCTTTCTTT.

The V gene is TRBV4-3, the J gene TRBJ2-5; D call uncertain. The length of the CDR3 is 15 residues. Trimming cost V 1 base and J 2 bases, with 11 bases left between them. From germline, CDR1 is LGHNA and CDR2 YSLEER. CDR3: CASSQGGAVQETQYF. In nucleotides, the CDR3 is TGCGCCAGCAGCCAAGGTGGCGCGGTTCAAGAGACCCAGTACTTC.

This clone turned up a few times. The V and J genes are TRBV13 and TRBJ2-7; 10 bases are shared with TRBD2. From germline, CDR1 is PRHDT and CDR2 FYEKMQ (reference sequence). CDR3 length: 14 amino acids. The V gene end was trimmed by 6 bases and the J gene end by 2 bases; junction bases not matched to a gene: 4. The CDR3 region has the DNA TGTGCCAGCAGGACCAGCGGGGGGGCCTACGAGCAGTACTTC. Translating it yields CASRTSGGAYEQYF.

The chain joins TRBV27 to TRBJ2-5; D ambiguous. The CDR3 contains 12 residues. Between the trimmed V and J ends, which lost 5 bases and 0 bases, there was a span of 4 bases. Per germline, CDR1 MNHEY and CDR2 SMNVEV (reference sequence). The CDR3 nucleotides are TGTGCCAGCAGTCCAAACCAAGAGACCCAGTACTTC. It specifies CASSPNQETQYF.

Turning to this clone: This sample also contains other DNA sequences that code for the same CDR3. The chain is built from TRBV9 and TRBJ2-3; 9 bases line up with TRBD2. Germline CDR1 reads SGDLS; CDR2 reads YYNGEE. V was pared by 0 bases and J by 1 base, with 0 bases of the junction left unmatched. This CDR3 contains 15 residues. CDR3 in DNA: TGTGCCAGCAGCGTAGTAGCGGGGGGCACAGATACGCAGTATTTT. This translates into CASSVVAGGTDTQYF.

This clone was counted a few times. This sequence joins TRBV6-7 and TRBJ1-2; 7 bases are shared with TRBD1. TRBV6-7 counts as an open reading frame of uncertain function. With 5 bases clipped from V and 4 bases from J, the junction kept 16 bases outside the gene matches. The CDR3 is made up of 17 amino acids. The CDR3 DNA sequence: TGTGCCAGCAGTCCAAGGGATCGAGGGGGCTATGGCTATGGCTACACCTTC. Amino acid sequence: CASSPRDRGGYGYGYTF.

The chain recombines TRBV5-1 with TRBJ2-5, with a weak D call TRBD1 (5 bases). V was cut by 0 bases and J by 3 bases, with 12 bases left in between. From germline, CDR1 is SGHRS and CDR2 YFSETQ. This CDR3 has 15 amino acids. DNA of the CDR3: TGCGCCAGCAGCTTGGGAGCAGGGCCCAAAGAGACCCAGTACTTC. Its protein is CASSLGAGPKETQYF.

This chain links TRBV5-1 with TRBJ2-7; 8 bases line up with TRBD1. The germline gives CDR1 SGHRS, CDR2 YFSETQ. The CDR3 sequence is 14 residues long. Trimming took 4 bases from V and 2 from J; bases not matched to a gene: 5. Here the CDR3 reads CASSGAGGPYEQYF. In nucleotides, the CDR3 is TGCGCCAGCAGCGGAGCAGGGGGCCCCTACGAGCAGTACTTC.

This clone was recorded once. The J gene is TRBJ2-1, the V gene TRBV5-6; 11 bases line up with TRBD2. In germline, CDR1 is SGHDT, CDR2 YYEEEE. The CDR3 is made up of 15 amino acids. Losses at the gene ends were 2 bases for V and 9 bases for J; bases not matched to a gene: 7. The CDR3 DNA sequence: TGTGCCAGCAGCTTCAGACTAGCGGGGAAGGGTGAGCAGTTCTTC. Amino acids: CASSFRLAGKGEQFF.

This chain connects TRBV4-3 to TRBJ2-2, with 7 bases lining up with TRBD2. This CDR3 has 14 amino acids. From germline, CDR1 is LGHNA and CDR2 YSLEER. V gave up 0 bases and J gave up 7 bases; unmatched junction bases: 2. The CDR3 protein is CASSQEGGVGELFF. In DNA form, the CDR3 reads TGCGCCAGCAGCCAAGAGGGGGGGGTCGGGGAGCTGTTTTTT.

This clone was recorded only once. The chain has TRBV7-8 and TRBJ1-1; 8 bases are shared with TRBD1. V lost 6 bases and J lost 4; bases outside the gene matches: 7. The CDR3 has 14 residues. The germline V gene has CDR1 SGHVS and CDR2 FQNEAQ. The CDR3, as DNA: TGTGCCAGCAGTTCACCGACAGGGGCCACTGAAGCTTTCTTT. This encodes CASSSPTGATEAFF.